The clone carrying this T cell receptor beta chain was counted only a few times. What it binds is unknown. V dropped 2 bases and J dropped 7; count of bases not matched to a gene: 3. Germline values: CDR1 SEHNR, CDR2 FQNEAQ (reference sequence). The CDR3 is made up of 15 amino acids. One entry per CDR3 protein results from TCRdb running MiXCR on the reads. The profile shows approximately 310,000 distinct CDR3 sequences, around 25% of them singletons. This specimen comes from a study of T cell repertoires in cytomegalovirus infection. Study-wide background: A matching HLA type, together with CMV infection, was signaled by public TCR beta signatures.

General study points: HLA-C-restricted CMV-specific TCR beta clonotypes were dominant in the ex vivo response.

This sample comprised cultured PBMCs, obtained from culture after CMV antigen stimulation. The TCR comes from a human donor in good health (CMV status not recorded). Some clones in this sample may be carry-over from other donors' samples. This chain uses TRBV7-9 with TRBJ2-1, with 12 nucleotides matching TRBD2. CDR3 protein: CASSLRLAGANEQFF. For the CDR3, the DNA is TGTGCCAGCAGCTTACGACTAGCGGGAGCAAATGAGCAGTTCTTC.